Sequencing of this TCR beta chain was carried out in a study of cytomegalovirus exposure and HLA in healthy donors. General study results and limits: On later analysis, the bulk of CMV-associated TCR beta chains appeared to be HLA-restricted.

The CDR3 runs 12 residues. CDR1 is MGHDK, CDR2 SYGVNS, per germline. V was clipped by 10 bases and J by 4 bases, with 14 bases between them. The PCR contained 60 Vbeta and 13 Jbeta primers. Measured with immunoSEQ multiplex PCR; TCRdb has only the in-frame clones, and not every one. The sample records 150,000 to 200,000 clones, 75% to 85% being singletons. This clone was counted a few times. Its matching antigen is unknown. This TCR derives from a woman aged 45-59 years in good health and CMV-seronegative. This chain links TRBV25-1 with TRBJ2-7; D not resolved. Sample: PBMCs. CDR3 residues: CATRTTGYEQYF. The CDR3 DNA sequence: TGTGCCACCCGAACTACCGGATACGAGCAGTACTTC.